This T cell receptor (beta chain) originates from a study of T cells after yellow fever vaccination. Overall study: With SMART-Seq v4 Ultra Low Input, the fractions containing low cell numbers were prepared.

The study's findings and limits: FACS-sorted repertoires could harbor abundant contaminating bulk-population clonotypes. Researchers report a weaker secondary response that nonetheless peaked faster, day 5 versus 15.

Universal primer sites and UMIs were introduced during 5'RACE template-switching synthesis of TCR cDNA. TCRdb ran MiXCR on the 5' RACE reads and lists one entry per CDR3 protein. The sample carries a few hundred thousand distinct CDR3 sequences, 3.5% to 4.5% recorded once. The V gene's germline CDR1 is MNHEY and CDR2 SVGEGT. V gave up 7 bases and J gave up 1 base, with 10 bases separating them. The CDR3 covers 13 residues. A few counts support this clonotype. Its antigen is unknown. The chain combines TRBV6-2 or TRBV6-3 with TRBJ1-1, with D unresolved. This receptor was obtained from a man aged 18 to 30 who received the YFV17D yellow fever vaccine. The specimen comprised PBMCs, sampled 15 days after the yellow fever booster vaccination. In DNA, the CDR3 is TGTGCCAGCATTAGAACATCGAACACTGAAGCTTTCTTT. Translating it yields CASIRTSNTEAFF.